Each of the 32 T cell receptor gamma chains below was sequenced from the same sample in a study of gamma-delta chains in newborns, infants, children. TCRdb reanalysed the reads via CATT. The table has 1,000 to 1,500 gamma-chain clones, under 70% seen once. Material for sequencing was blood. These receptors originate from a child who was a newborn, infant or young child, either healthy, febrile or measles-vaccinated (not recorded which).

J gene calling gave no result, while the V gene is TRGV2. The germline CDR1 and CDR2 sequences are EGSNGY and YDSYNSKV. The CDR3 consists of 13 residues. CDR3 DNA sequence: TGTGCCACCTGGGACGGGCGTTATCATAAGAAGCTCTTT. Protein sequence: CATWDGRYHKKLF.

Comment on this clone: A single base separates this from a much larger clone, so it may be a read error. The J gene was not called, though the V gene is TRGV2. CDR3 length: 15 amino acids. Germline V gene data show CDR1 as EGSNGY and CDR2 as YDSYNSKV. The CDR3 DNA follows: TGTGCCACCTGGGACGGGCAGTTGGGCAAAAAAATCAAGGTGTTT. Its protein product is CATWDGQLGKKIKVF.

This rearrangement joins TRGV9 to TRGJ1 or TRGJ2. Here the J gene came from matching the DNA to germline, since TCRdb omits it. The germline V gene encodes CDR1 GITISATS and CDR2 ISYDGTV (reference sequence). The V segment lost 3 bases and the J segment 3 bases; nucleotides outside the gene matches: 5. This CDR3 is built from 13 residues. This CDR3 reads CALWEPIYYKKLF. The CDR3 DNA reads TGTGCCTTGTGGGAGCCCATTTATTATAAGAAACTCTTT.

As to this clone: A read error may explain this, as a much larger clone is one base away. V and J are TRGV5 and TRGJ1 or TRGJ2. The J gene, missing from TCRdb, was assigned here through DNA to germline matching. Germline V gives CDR1 VINAFY, CDR2 YDVSNSKD. The CDR3 totals 15 residues. Losses at the gene ends were 0 bases for V and 3 bases for J; bases not matched to a gene: 8. CDR3 nucleotides: TGTGCCACCTGGGACAGGCAGAAGGGTTATTATAAGAAACTCTTT. Translating gives CATWDRQKGYYKKLF.

Worth noting for this clone: This may stem from a read error, because a much larger clone lies one nucleotide away. The CDR3 DNA follows: TGTGCCACCTGGGACGGGGCCATTGACAAGAAACTCTTT. Translated: CATWDGAIDKKLF. The chain is built from TRGV2 and TRGJ1 or TRGJ2. TCRdb gives no J gene; it was assigned here by matching the DNA to germline. The CDR3 consists of 13 residues. The germline CDR1 and CDR2 sequences are EGSNGY and YDSYNSKV. Losses at the gene ends were 0 bases for V and 10 bases for J; bases not matched to a gene: 9.

This clone has a single count. The chain's CDR3 is CATWEGSIFYYKKLF. CDR3 nucleotides: TGTGCCACCTGGGAAGGATCCATCTTTTATTATAAGAAACTCTTT. The V and J genes are TRGV2 and TRGJ1 or TRGJ2. TCRdb does not report a J gene; here it was assigned by matching the DNA to germline references. The CDR3 spans 15 residues. The V gene's germline CDR1 is EGSNGY and CDR2 YDSYNSKV. The J segment lost 3 bases and the V segment lost 4 bases, leaving 12 bases of the junction unmatched.

This clone was counted between two and nine times. This chain connects TRGV9 to TRGJ1 or TRGJ2. TCRdb lists no J gene, so it was determined here by aligning the DNA to germline. Trimming took 6 bases from V and 6 from J; bases not matched to a gene: 8. The V gene's germline CDR1 is GITISATS and CDR2 ISYDGTV (reference sequence). The length of the CDR3 is 12 residues. In DNA form, the CDR3 reads TGTGCCTTGTGGAGGGGGGGTTATAAGAAACTCTTT. This sequence encodes CALWRGGYKKLF.

Worth noting for this clone: A much larger clone differs by one base, so this may be a read error. The same CDR3 also results from other DNA sequences found in this sample. The chain couples TRGV4 to TRGJ1 or TRGJ2. The J gene was missing in TCRdb and was found by matching the end of the DNA to germline. There are 14 residues in the CDR3. CDR1 is EGSTGY, CDR2 YDSYTSSV, per germline. CDR3 DNA: TGCGCCACCTGGGATGGGCAGGTTTCTTATAAGAAACTCTTT. Translation gives CATWDGQVSYKKLF.

The V gene is TRGV5, the J gene TRGJ1 or TRGJ2. TCRdb supplies no J gene; here it was assigned by aligning the nucleotide sequence to germline. Germline values: CDR1 VINAFY, CDR2 YDVSNSKD. The CDR3 consists of 9 residues. The ends lost 4 bases at V and 12 bases at J; junction bases unmatched: 3. The CDR3 DNA reads TGTGCCACCTGGGATAGGAAACTCTTT. Translation gives CATWDRKLF.

About this clone itself: One base away lies a much larger clone, so this may be a sequencing read error. The CDR3 coding sequence is TGTGCCTTGTGGGAGAACCCCAGGCAAGAGTTGGACAAAAAAATCAAGGTATTT. It codes for CALWENPRQELDKKIKVF. The gene calls are TRGV9 and TRGJP. The J gene comes from matching the DNA to germline here; TCRdb lacks it. Germline assignment: CDR1 GITISATS and CDR2 ISYDGTV (reference sequence). The CDR3 runs to 18 residues.

In regard to this clone: The sample contains more than one DNA sequence encoding this CDR3. The V gene is TRGV4, the J gene TRGJP. TCRdb gives no J gene; it was assigned here by matching the DNA to germline. Looked up from germline, CDR1 is EGSTGY and CDR2 is YDSYTSSV. V lost 0 bases, J lost 7 bases, and 6 bases stayed unmatched. The CDR3 covers 17 residues. DNA of the CDR3: TGTGCCACCTGGGATGGGGCCCCTGAGTTGGGCAAAAAAATCAAGGTATTT. It is translated as CATWDGAPELGKKIKVF.

About this clone itself: It differs at one base from a far larger clone, so likely a read error. The same CDR3 can be traced to other DNA sequences in this sample. The genes are TRGV5 and TRGJP2. TCRdb gives no J gene; it was assigned here by matching the DNA to germline. This CDR3 comprises 14 residues. Germline V CDR1 and CDR2: VINAFY, YDVSNSKD. The CDR3 loop is CATWDVGSDWIKTF. CDR3 nucleotides: TGTGCAACCTGGGACGTGGGTAGTGATTGGATCAAGACGTTT.

V is TRGV4 and J is TRGJ1 or TRGJ2. No J segment appears in TCRdb, so it was assigned here by matching the sequence to germline. The CDR3 contains 12 residues. Germline-derived CDR1 and CDR2 are EGSTGY and YDSYTSSV. V gave up 0 bases and J gave up 12 bases; unmatched junction bases: 8. The CDR3 DNA sequence: TGTGCCACCTGGGATGGGCCGTTAGGGAAACTCTTT. Its translation is CATWDGPLGKLF.

Concerning this clone: It may be a read error: a sequence one base away is much more abundant. The chain links TRGV2 to TRGJ1 or TRGJ2. Here the J gene came from matching the DNA to germline, since TCRdb omits it. Germline-derived CDR1 and CDR2 are EGSNGY and YDSYNSKV. CDR3 length equals 14 residues. The CDR3 DNA reads TGTGCCCCCTGGGACGGGCAGAATTATTATAAGAAACTCTTT. Its translation: CAPWDGQNYYKKLF.

This clone has only a few counts. This chain uses TRGV9 with TRGJ1 or TRGJ2. TCRdb leaves out the J gene; it was filled in here by matching the DNA to germline. With V trimmed by 4 bases and J by 0 bases, 15 bases remained unmatched. Germline lookup yields CDR1 GITISATS and CDR2 ISYDGTV (reference sequence). CDR3 length equals 17 residues. DNA for the CDR3: TGTGCCTTGTGGGAAGTGGACGGGGATCTGAATTATTATAAGAAACTCTTT. Its translation is CALWEVDGDLNYYKKLF.

This clone rates as large. Within the sample, other DNA sequences also encode this same CDR3. V gene TRGV4 combines with J gene TRGJ1 or TRGJ2. The CDR3 covers 13 residues. Trimming cost V 1 base and J 4 bases; bases outside gene matches: 4. CDR1 is EGSTGY and CDR2 is YDSYTSSV in the germline V gene. The CDR3 region has the DNA TGTGCCACCTGGGATGGTCCCTATTATAAGAAACTCTTT. Protein: CATWDGPYYKKLF.

A word on this clone: With a much larger clone just one base away, this may be a read error. The gene calls are TRGV2 and TRGJ1 or TRGJ2. Since TCRdb gives no J gene, matching the DNA to germline was used here to assign it. The CDR3 has 14 amino acids. V shed 0 bases, J shed 8 bases, and the junction held 10 bases outside the gene matches. From germline, CDR1 is EGSNGY and CDR2 YDSYNSKV. The CDR3 region has the DNA TGTGCCACCTGGGACGGGCTACGAGGTCATAAGAAACTCTTT. Its protein product is CATWDGLRGHKKLF.

About this clone: With a much larger clone just one base away, this may be a read error. Other DNA sequences from this sample encode an identical CDR3 as well. No call exists for the J gene, whereas the V gene is TRGV3. CDR3 length: 15 amino acids. Germline assignment: CDR1 VTNTFY and CDR2 YDVSTARD (reference sequence). The DNA of the CDR3 is TGTGCCACCTGGGACAGGCACGCTTTTTATTATAAGAAACTCTTC. Protein sequence: CATWDRHAFYYKKLF.

The CDR3 DNA is TGTGCCACCTGTGACAGGCCCAGTAGGAAACTATTT. Its translation is CATCDRPSRKLF. The J gene is uncalled and the V gene is TRGV3. Germline CDR1 reads VTNTFY; CDR2 reads YDVSTARD (reference sequence). The CDR3 extends over 12 amino acids.

As regards this clone: A much larger clone differs by one base, so this may be a read error. The chain recombines TRGV4 with TRGJ1 or TRGJ2. Because TCRdb records no J gene, it was assigned here through a match of the DNA to germline. CDR3 length equals 13 residues. CDR1 is EGSTGY and CDR2 is YDSYTSSV in the germline V gene. CDR3 bases: TGTGCCACCTGGGATGTCGATTATTACAAGAAACTCTTT. Translated: CATWDVDYYKKLF.

Notes on this clone: A junction boundary mismatches the germline segment, possibly from a read error. The rearrangement links TRGV3 to TRGJ1 or TRGJ2. The J gene, left out of TCRdb, was set here by checking the DNA against germline. The CDR3 covers 15 residues. Germline V gene sequence: CDR1 VTNTFY, CDR2 YDVSTARD (reference sequence). CDR3 coding DNA: TGCGCCACCTGGGACAGGCGTGCGAATTATTATAAGAAACTCTTT. The encoded protein is CATWDRRANYYKKLF.

With regard to this clone: This may arise from a read error, as a much more abundant clone is one base away. The V gene is TRGV3, the J gene TRGJP. The J gene, missing from TCRdb, was assigned here through DNA to germline matching. The CDR3 contains 17 residues. In germline, CDR1 is VTNTFY, CDR2 YDVSTARD (reference sequence). The chain's CDR3 is CATWGGLQELGKKTKVF. The CDR3 DNA reads as TGTGCCACCTGGGGGGGTCTACAAGAGTTGGGCAAAAAAACCAAGGTATTT.

About this clone: One base away lies a much larger clone, so this may be a sequencing read error. V and J are TRGV2 and TRGJ1 or TRGJ2. The J gene comes from matching the DNA to germline here; TCRdb lacks it. The germline V gene encodes CDR1 EGSNGY and CDR2 YDSYNSKV. The CDR3 spans 12 residues. CDR3 in DNA: TGTGCCACCCGGGACGGGCATTATAAGAAACTCTTT. Translation: CATRDGHYKKLF.

On this clone itself: A read error is possible here, since a much larger clone lies one base away. This sequence joins TRGV9 and TRGJ1 or TRGJ2. The J gene, left out of TCRdb, was set here by checking the DNA against germline. The CDR3 is made up of 12 amino acids. The V segment lost 5 bases and the J segment 4 bases; nucleotides outside the gene matches: 5. Germline-derived CDR1 and CDR2 are GITISATS and ISYDGTV (reference sequence). CDR3: CALWGEYYKKLF. As DNA, the CDR3 is TGTGCCTTGTGGGGGGAATATTATAAGAAACTCTTT.

In its sample, this clone was seen once. A much more abundant neighbour one base away suggests this may be a read error. This CDR3 is also generated by other DNA sequences in the sample. The J gene went uncalled, whereas the V gene is TRGV9. CDR3 size: 17 residues. The germline V gene encodes CDR1 GITISATS and CDR2 ISYDGTV (reference sequence). Here the CDR3 DNA reads TGTGCCTTGTGGGAGGCGGTACAAGAGTTGGGCAAAAAAATCAAGGTCTTT. Protein: CALWEAVQELGKKIKVF.

A note on this clone: A far larger clone lies a single base away; this is likely a read error. V and J are TRGV2 and TRGJ1 or TRGJ2. TCRdb does not report a J gene; here it was assigned by matching the DNA to germline references. CDR1 and CDR2 from the germline V gene are EGSNGY and YDSYNSKV. The CDR3 consists of 13 residues. DNA of the CDR3: TGTGCCGCCTGGGACGGGCTCCGGTGCAAGAAACTCTTT. This translates into CAAWDGLRCKKLF.

Notes on this clone: This clone may be a read error of a much larger clone one base away. Here the CDR3 reads CAAWDRPILIHKKLF. DNA of the CDR3: TGTGCCGCCTGGGACAGGCCGATTCTTATTCATAAGAAACTCTTT. This sequence joins TRGV3 and TRGJ1 or TRGJ2. The J gene, absent from TCRdb, was called here by matching the DNA to germline. CDR3 length: 15 residues. The germline V gene encodes CDR1 VTNTFY and CDR2 YDVSTARD (reference sequence).

By its share, this clone is large. V is TRGV5 and J is TRGJ1 or TRGJ2. TCRdb leaves out the J gene; it was filled in here by matching the DNA to germline. Germline CDR1 and CDR2: VINAFY and YDVSNSKD. The CDR3 extends over 13 amino acids. The J segment lost 5 bases and the V segment lost 5 bases, leaving 9 bases of the junction unmatched. The CDR3 loop reads CATWVSHHYKKLF. CDR3 nucleotides: TGTGCCACCTGGGTTTCTCATCATTATAAGAAACTCTTT.

The chain combines TRGV9 with TRGJ1 or TRGJ2. Matching the DNA to germline supplied the J gene, which TCRdb does not give. The CDR3 is 11 residues long. V was pared by 2 bases and J by 9 bases, with 4 bases of the junction left unmatched. Germline values: CDR1 GITISATS, CDR2 ISYDGTV (reference sequence). CDR3 sequence: CALWEDCKKLF. CDR3 DNA: TGTGCCTTGTGGGAGGATTGTAAGAAACTCTTT.

The rearrangement uses TRGV2 and TRGJ1 or TRGJ2. No J gene was available from TCRdb, and it was assigned here by a germline match of the DNA. The trim removed 0 bases at V and 2 bases at J, leaving 7 bases unmatched. CDR1 is EGSNGY, CDR2 YDSYNSKV, per germline. The CDR3 consists of 15 residues. CDR3 nucleotide sequence: TGTGCCACCTGGGACGGGCTAGAGGATTATTATAAGAAACTCTTT. It encodes CATWDGLEDYYKKLF.

Within the sample, this clone is large. This chain links TRGV4 with TRGJP1. TCRdb lists no J gene, so it was determined here by aligning the DNA to germline. Germline V CDR1 and CDR2: EGSTGY, YDSYTSSV. The CDR3 is 15 residues long. Trimming removed 0 bases from V and 4 bases from J; junction bases left unmatched: 5. The CDR3 here is CATWDGQGTGWFKIF. The CDR3 DNA reads TGTGCCACCTGGGATGGGCAGGGCACTGGTTGGTTCAAGATATTT.

The genes are TRGV9 and TRGJP. No J segment appears in TCRdb, so it was assigned here by matching the sequence to germline. Germline V gene lookup returns CDR1 GITISATS and CDR2 ISYDGTV (reference sequence). This CDR3 is 17 amino acids long. V gave up 0 bases and J gave up 7 bases; unmatched junction bases: 6. CDR3 nucleotides: TGTGCCTTGTGGGAGGTGCGGGGGGAGTTGGGCAAAAAAATCAAGGTATTT. Encoded protein: CALWEVRGELGKKIKVF.